A selection of T cell receptor beta chains follows, all from one sample in a study of cytomegalovirus exposure and HLA in healthy donors. Data came from immunoSEQ multiplex PCR; TCRdb stores just in-frame clones and leaves some out. The sample has 150,000 to 200,000 clones; roughly 80% are singletons. The source material was PBMCs. These receptors were taken from a man aged 18 to 30 in good health and CMV-seropositive. CDR3s include the opening cysteine and the closing phenylalanine or tryptophan. D genes are given only for firm matches. Clone size is shown for a subset of rows, as once, few, many or a class of expanded clone.

cdr3_nt: TGTGCCAGCAGCCCCCAGACTAGCGGGAGGCGGGAGACCCAGTACTTC
cdr3_aa: CASSPQTSGRRETQYF
v_call: TRBV5-4
j_call: TRBJ2-5
clone_size: -
d_call: TRBD2

cdr3_nt: TGTGCCAGCAGCCCCGAGAGGACTGAAGCTTTCTTT
cdr3_aa: CASSPERTEAFF
v_call: TRBV28
j_call: TRBJ1-1
clone_size: -
d_call: -

cdr3_nt: TGTGCCAGCAGCCAAGAATGGCTCTATGGCTACACCTTC
cdr3_aa: CASSQEWLYGYTF
v_call: TRBV14
j_call: TRBJ1-2
clone_size: -
d_call: -

cdr3_nt: TGTGCCTGGAGTGTAAGCGCCAGTGAGCAGTTCTTC
cdr3_aa: CAWSVSASEQFF
v_call: TRBV30
j_call: TRBJ2-1
clone_size: -
d_call: -

cdr3_nt: TGCGCCAGCAGCTTTGGGGATTTAAGGGGGTCGGAGACCCAGTACTTC
cdr3_aa: CASSFGDLRGSETQYF
v_call: TRBV5-1
j_call: TRBJ2-5
clone_size: -
d_call: -

cdr3_nt: TGTGCCAGCAGCTTAGTTCCCGGGAACAATCAGCCCCAGCATTTT
cdr3_aa: CASSLVPGNNQPQHF
v_call: TRBV7-2
j_call: TRBJ1-5
clone_size: -
d_call: -

cdr3_nt: TGTGCCACCAGCGTGAAGTGGACTAGCGGGCCCAATGAGCAGTTCTTC
cdr3_aa: CATSVKWTSGPNEQFF
v_call: TRBV15
j_call: TRBJ2-1
clone_size: -
d_call: TRBD2

cdr3_nt: TGTGCCAGCAGCTACTCCCGGACAGGGATCGAGCAGTTCTTC
cdr3_aa: CASSYSRTGIEQFF
v_call: TRBV7-6
j_call: TRBJ2-1
clone_size: -
d_call: TRBD1

cdr3_nt: TGTGCCAGCAGCTTCAGACTAGCGGGAGGACCCGGGGAGCTGTTTTTT
cdr3_aa: CASSFRLAGGPGELFF
v_call: TRBV11-3
j_call: TRBJ2-2
clone_size: -
d_call: TRBD2

cdr3_nt: TGTGCCAGCAGTGAAACGACAATGACCGTAGAGCAGTACTTC
cdr3_aa: CASSETTMTVEQYF
v_call: TRBV2
j_call: TRBJ2-7
clone_size: -
d_call: -

cdr3_nt: TGTGCCAGCAGCGTAGCGGCAGGGCCTAACTATGGCTACACCTTC
cdr3_aa: CASSVAAGPNYGYTF
v_call: TRBV9
j_call: TRBJ1-2
clone_size: -
d_call: -

cdr3_nt: TGTGCCTGGAGCGGGGAGACCTACAATGAGCAGTTCTTC
cdr3_aa: CAWSGETYNEQFF
v_call: TRBV30
j_call: TRBJ2-1
clone_size: -
d_call: -

cdr3_nt: TGTGCCAGCAGCTTAGTAGCTAGCGGGACCTACGAGCAGTACTTC
cdr3_aa: CASSLVASGTYEQYF
v_call: TRBV11-2
j_call: TRBJ2-7
clone_size: -
d_call: TRBD2

cdr3_nt: TGTGCCAGCAGCGGTGGGATTGGAGGTAATGAAAAACTGTTTTTT
cdr3_aa: CASSGGIGGNEKLFF
v_call: TRBV9
j_call: TRBJ1-4
clone_size: -
d_call: -

cdr3_nt: TGTGCCAGCAGCCAGCCCAGGAGGGGTAGCAATCAGCCCCAGCATTTT
cdr3_aa: CASSQPRRGSNQPQHF
v_call: TRBV16
j_call: TRBJ1-5
clone_size: once
d_call: -

cdr3_nt: TGTGCCAGTAGTTCCCACAGGGGAGTCGAGCAGTACTTC
cdr3_aa: CASSSHRGVEQYF
v_call: TRBV19
j_call: TRBJ2-7
clone_size: -
d_call: TRBD1

cdr3_nt: TGTGCCAGTACCCTTGACAGCTATGGCTACACCTTC
cdr3_aa: CASTLDSYGYTF
v_call: TRBV19
j_call: TRBJ1-2
clone_size: few
d_call: -

cdr3_nt: TGTGCCAGCAGCTTAACTAGCGGGAGCGTAAATGAGCAGTTCTTC
cdr3_aa: CASSLTSGSVNEQFF
v_call: TRBV7-6
j_call: TRBJ2-1
clone_size: -
d_call: TRBD2

cdr3_nt: TGTGCCAGCAGCCCCGCTAGCGCTGGAGATACGCAGTATTTT
cdr3_aa: CASSPASAGDTQYF
v_call: TRBV7-2
j_call: TRBJ2-3
clone_size: -
d_call: -

cdr3_nt: TGTGCCAGCAGCAGCCCGGACAGGGGGCCGTGGCAGCCCCAGCATTTT
cdr3_aa: CASSSPDRGPWQPQHF
v_call: TRBV5-8
j_call: TRBJ1-5
clone_size: -
d_call: TRBD1

cdr3_nt: TGTGCCAGCGTCACCGGACAGGGGTCTTACTCCTACGAGCAGTACTTC
cdr3_aa: CASVTGQGSYSYEQYF
v_call: TRBV18
j_call: TRBJ2-7
clone_size: once
d_call: TRBD1

cdr3_nt: TGTGCCAGCAGCCGAATACAGGCGACCGACTACGAGCAGTACTTC
cdr3_aa: CASSRIQATDYEQYF
v_call: TRBV7-3
j_call: TRBJ2-7
clone_size: -
d_call: -

cdr3_nt: TGTGCCAGCAGTCCGGGACTAGCGGGAGAAGATACGCAGTATTTT
cdr3_aa: CASSPGLAGEDTQYF
v_call: TRBV27
j_call: TRBJ2-3
clone_size: -
d_call: TRBD2

cdr3_nt: TGTGCCAGCAGCTATCCGGCGGGGGCCTACGAGCAGTACTTC
cdr3_aa: CASSYPAGAYEQYF
v_call: TRBV6-6
j_call: TRBJ2-7
clone_size: -
d_call: TRBD2

cdr3_nt: TGCGCCAGCGGCAGGGGTGGTAGCACAGATACGCAGTATTTT
cdr3_aa: CASGRGGSTDTQYF
v_call: TRBV5-1
j_call: TRBJ2-3
clone_size: few
d_call: -

cdr3_nt: TGTGCCAGCAGCTTAACGATCTCCCCACTAAGGGGGAGGGTGACCTACAATGAGCAGTTCTTC
cdr3_aa: CASSLTISPLRGRVTYNEQFF
v_call: TRBV7-8
j_call: TRBJ2-1
clone_size: few
d_call: -

cdr3_nt: TGTGCCAGCTCACCTTTAAGCGGGAGGAACCCCTACGAGCAGTACTTC
cdr3_aa: CASSPLSGRNPYEQYF
v_call: TRBV18
j_call: TRBJ2-7
clone_size: once
d_call: TRBD2

cdr3_nt: TGCGCCAGCAGCTTGGGGCTAGCGGGAGTGGATGAGCAGTTCTTC
cdr3_aa: CASSLGLAGVDEQFF
v_call: TRBV5-1
j_call: TRBJ2-1
clone_size: -
d_call: TRBD2

cdr3_nt: TGTGCCAGCAGCCTACTAGCGGCTAGCACAGATACGCAGTATTTT
cdr3_aa: CASSLLAASTDTQYF
v_call: TRBV7-2
j_call: TRBJ2-3
clone_size: -
d_call: TRBD2

cdr3_nt: TGTGCCAGCAGTCCCTCCCGGGGTAATCAGCCCCAGCATTTT
cdr3_aa: CASSPSRGNQPQHF
v_call: TRBV27
j_call: TRBJ1-5
clone_size: -
d_call: -

cdr3_nt: TGTGCCAGCAGTTACTCTGGACTAGCGGGAGGACCTCGGCAGTACTTC
cdr3_aa: CASSYSGLAGGPRQYF
v_call: TRBV6-5
j_call: TRBJ2-7
clone_size: -
d_call: TRBD2

cdr3_nt: TGTGCCAGCAGAGAGCGAGGCACCGGGGAGCTGTTTTTT
cdr3_aa: CASRERGTGELFF
v_call: TRBV6-6
j_call: TRBJ2-2
clone_size: -
d_call: -

cdr3_nt: TGTGCCTATGACTCCGGGACAGGGATCTACGAGCAGTACTTC
cdr3_aa: CAYDSGTGIYEQYF
v_call: TRBV30
j_call: TRBJ2-7
clone_size: -
d_call: TRBD1

cdr3_nt: TGTGCCAGCAGCCAAGACGCAGATAGCAATCAGCCCCAGCATTTT
cdr3_aa: CASSQDADSNQPQHF
v_call: TRBV4-2
j_call: TRBJ1-5
clone_size: -
d_call: -

cdr3_nt: TGTGCCAGTAGTGAGAACGGTGAGCAGTTCTTC
cdr3_aa: CASSENGEQFF
v_call: TRBV19
j_call: TRBJ2-1
clone_size: -
d_call: -

cdr3_nt: TGTGCCAGCAGTTCCACAGGGCGCAATCAGCCCCAGCATTTT
cdr3_aa: CASSSTGRNQPQHF
v_call: TRBV6-5
j_call: TRBJ1-5
clone_size: -
d_call: -

cdr3_nt: TGTGCCAGCGGCGACGGTACAACGGGAGAGACCCAGTACTTC
cdr3_aa: CASGDGTTGETQYF
v_call: TRBV7-2
j_call: TRBJ2-5
clone_size: -
d_call: -